A selection of T cell receptor beta chains follows, all from one sample in a study of blood T cell repertoires in COVID-19. The data were produced by immunoSEQ multiplex PCR, yet TCRdb's version contains in-frame clones alone and is incomplete. The data hold about 200,000 clones, with 65% to 90% observed a single time. The sample taken for sequencing was peripheral blood. These receptors were obtained from a woman between 65 and 79 years old with COVID-19, enrolled during active disease. Both conserved end residues are part of each CDR3. A D gene is named only where the DNA matches it firmly. Clone size is given for some rows only: seen once, a few or many times, or a class if the clone is expanded.

clone size,D gene,J gene,V gene,CDR3 protein,CDR3 DNA
-,-,TRBJ2-5,TRBV9,CASNRGGETQYF,TGTGCCAGCAATAGGGGCGGAGAGACCCAGTACTTC
once,-,TRBJ2-2,TRBV18,CASSPVRPEAGTGELFF,TGTGCCAGCTCACCAGTCCGCCCCGAGGCGGGAACCGGGGAGCTGTTTTTT
-,-,TRBJ2-7,TRBV3-1/TRBV3-2,CASSQEARSSYEQYF,TGTGCCAGCAGCCAAGAGGCCAGATCCTCCTACGAGCAGTACTTC
once,-,TRBJ2-5,TRBV7-7,CASSLVAGGRETQYF,TGTGCTAGCAGCTTAGTGGCCGGGGGGCGGGAGACCCAGTACTTC
-,-,TRBJ1-1,TRBV7-8,CASSLDGKGNTEAFF,TGTGCCAGCAGCTTAGACGGGAAGGGGAACACTGAAGCTTTCTTT
-,TRBD2,TRBJ2-1,TRBV7-2,CASSAFGGGGFDEQFF,TGTGCCAGCAGCGCATTTGGTGGCGGGGGGTTCGATGAGCAGTTCTTC
-,-,TRBJ2-5,TRBV9,CASSVGTNPQETQYF,TGTGCCAGCAGCGTAGGGACTAATCCCCAAGAGACCCAGTACTTC
-,TRBD1,TRBJ1-2,TRBV19,CASNTGGLGYGYTF,TGTGCCAGTAATACAGGGGGACTGGGCTATGGCTACACCTTC
-,-,TRBJ1-1,TRBV5-8,CASSFGGANTEAFF,TGTGCCAGCAGCTTCGGGGGGGCGAACACTGAAGCTTTCTTT
-,-,TRBJ2-5,TRBV4-1,CASSPYGGLKETQYF,TGCGCCAGCAGCCCCTACGGAGGGTTGAAGGAGACCCAGTACTTC
-,TRBD2,TRBJ2-7,TRBV5-6,CASSSLLAGVGFSYEQYF,TGTGCCAGCAGCTCACTACTAGCGGGAGTGGGGTTCTCCTACGAGCAGTACTTC
-,-,TRBJ1-4,TRBV3-1/TRBV3-2,CASSQVRDIGDNREKLFF,TGTGCCAGCAGCCAAGTAAGAGATATTGGGGATAACAGGGAAAAACTGTTTTTT
-,-,TRBJ2-3,TRBV19,CASSIGVGQGGPDTQYF,TGTGCCAGTAGTATAGGAGTGGGGCAGGGGGGCCCAGATACGCAGTATTTT
-,TRBD1,TRBJ1-6,TRBV7-2,CASSLRGQGEAYNSPLHF,TGTGCCAGCAGCTTGAGGGGACAGGGGGAAGCCTATAATTCACCCCTCCACTTT
-,TRBD2,TRBJ2-2,TRBV4-3,CASSRVLAGGNGGWTGELFF,TGCGCCAGCAGCCGAGTACTAGCGGGAGGAAACGGGGGATGGACCGGGGAGCTGTTTTTT
few,TRBD1,TRBJ1-2,TRBV7-2,CASSLRTGSNYGYTF,TGTGCCAGCAGCTTAAGGACAGGGAGCAACTATGGCTACACCTTC
-,-,TRBJ2-7,TRBV19,CASSAQSQGAYYEQYF,TGTGCCAGTAGTGCCCAAAGCCAAGGGGCGTACTACGAGCAGTACTTC
-,-,TRBJ1-3,TRBV11-3,CASSYDSSGNTIYF,TGTGCCAGCAGCTACGACAGCTCTGGAAACACCATATATTTT
-,TRBD1,TRBJ1-2,TRBV27,CASSLRGRGGYTF,TGTGCCAGCAGTCTCAGGGGGCGCGGTGGCTACACCTTC
-,-,TRBJ2-1,TRBV2,CASSEEQALDEQFF,TGTGCCAGCAGTGAAGAACAAGCGTTAGATGAGCAGTTCTTC
once,-,TRBJ2-7,TRBV10-3,CAISEGFVGLYEQYF,TGTGCCATCAGTGAAGGGTTCGTAGGACTTTACGAGCAGTACTTC
-,-,TRBJ2-7,TRBV4-2,CASSQDLTGSSYEQYF,TGTGCCAGCAGCCAAGATCTTACAGGGAGCTCCTACGAGCAGTACTTC
-,TRBD2,TRBJ2-7,TRBV2,CASYGAGGAHEQYF,TGTGCCAGCTACGGAGCGGGAGGTGCCCACGAGCAGTACTTC
-,-,TRBJ2-7,TRBV7-2,CASSLGHLDEQYF,TGTGCCAGCAGCCTGGGACATCTCGACGAGCAGTACTTC
-,-,TRBJ1-1,TRBV11-2,CASSLIGPTGTEAFF,TGTGCCAGCAGCCTGATCGGACCGACGGGGACTGAAGCTTTCTTT
-,TRBD1,TRBJ2-1,TRBV6-2/TRBV6-3,CASSTGTGGTPTYNEQFF,TGTGCCAGCAGCACCGGGACAGGGGGCACGCCGACCTACAATGAGCAGTTCTTC
once,TRBD1,TRBJ1-1,TRBV15,CATSREIQGEAFF,TGTGCCACCAGCAGAGAAATTCAGGGGGAGGCTTTCTTT
-,-,TRBJ1-1,TRBV12-3/TRBV12-4,CASSLSSNTEAFF,TGTGCCAGCAGTTTATCCTCGAACACTGAAGCTTTCTTT
-,TRBD1,TRBJ1-5,TRBV24-1,CATSGLDGTDLYSNQPQHF,TGTGCCACCAGTGGACTAGACGGGACAGATCTATATAGCAATCAGCCCCAGCATTTT
many,-,TRBJ1-1,TRBV19,CASSIIGGEAFF,TGTGCCAGTAGTATCATCGGTGGTGAAGCTTTCTTT
-,TRBD1,TRBJ2-7,TRBV7-2,CASSLAGTGYYEQYF,TGTGCCAGCAGCTTAGCCGGGACAGGGTACTACGAGCAGTACTTC
-,-,TRBJ1-3,TRBV21-1,CASSKLRPVGNTIYF,TGTGCCAGCAGCAAATTGAGGCCAGTTGGAAACACCATATATTTT
-,TRBD1,TRBJ1-1,TRBV29-1,CSGGQVVTEAFF,TGCAGCGGGGGACAGGTAGTTACTGAAGCTTTCTTT
-,TRBD1,TRBJ2-3,TRBV5-1,CASSLGDRSTDTQYF,TGCGCCAGCAGCTTGGGGGACAGGAGCACAGATACGCAGTATTTT
-,TRBD2,TRBJ2-3,TRBV9,CASSVSGVTDTQYF,TGTGCCAGCAGCGTTAGCGGGGTCACAGATACGCAGTATTTT
-,-,TRBJ2-7,TRBV3-1/TRBV3-2,CASSQDLGVGAYEQYF,TGTGCCAGCAGCCAAGATCTCGGAGTAGGAGCCTACGAGCAGTACTTC
few,TRBD1,TRBJ1-1,TRBV7-3,CASSYPTGGRAEAFF,TGTGCCAGCAGCTACCCTACAGGGGGCCGGGCTGAAGCTTTCTTT
-,TRBD2,TRBJ2-1,TRBV11-2,CASSKTSGRAHEQFF,TGTGCCAGCAGCAAAACTAGCGGGAGGGCCCATGAGCAGTTCTTC
-,TRBD1,TRBJ1-2,TRBV6-2/TRBV6-3,CASSYSRVTGEGYTF,TGTGCCAGCAGTTACTCAAGGGTGACAGGGGAAGGCTACACCTTC
-,-,TRBJ1-2,TRBV5-6,CASSPPSGNYGYTF,TGTGCCAGCAGCCCCCCGTCAGGGAACTATGGCTACACCTTC
-,-,TRBJ1-1,TRBV6-5,CASSWSANTEAFF,TGTGCCAGCAGTTGGAGCGCTAACACTGAAGCTTTCTTT
-,-,TRBJ2-1,TRBV6-5,CASNRPLGEQFF,TGTGCCAGCAACCGCCCCCTCGGTGAGCAGTTCTTC
-,-,TRBJ2-3,TRBV19,CASTLTGVHTQYF,TGTGCCAGTACCCTTACGGGGGTTCATACGCAGTATTTT
-,-,TRBJ1-3,TRBV6-1,CASSERRGSGNTIYF,TGTGCCAGCAGTGAAAGGAGGGGCTCTGGAAACACCATATATTTT
-,-,TRBJ1-1,TRBV4-3,CASSQVPGGDTNTEAFF,TGCGCCAGCAGCCAAGTCCCCGGGGGTGATACGAACACTGAAGCTTTCTTT
-,-,TRBJ1-1,TRBV19,CASSPVQFTKAFF,TGTGCCAGTAGCCCTGTCCAGTTTACGAAAGCTTTCTTT
-,-,TRBJ1-6,TRBV5-4,CASSFDRSSYNSPLHF,TGTGCCAGCAGCTTCGACAGGAGCTCCTATAATTCACCCCTCCACTTT
once,TRBD1,TRBJ1-1,TRBV29-1,CSVRAFGQGYTEAFF,TGCAGCGTCCGAGCCTTCGGACAGGGGTACACTGAAGCTTTCTTT